This TCR beta chain emerged from a study of blood T cell repertoires in COVID-19. Study information: The recovered donors of Cohort 3 showed two negative PCRs, clearance, or symptom resolution.

Per the authors' pipeline: Amplified reference gene primers provided the basis for estimating nucleated cell counts. Here immunoSEQ multiplex PCR was the method, and the copy in TCRdb shows in-frame clones only, minus some. That table supplies the V and J calls and clone size; D and trimming were determined from the DNA. Here the sample spans approximately 240,000 clones, less than 90% being singletons. V was clipped by 6 bases and J by 4 bases, with 16 bases between them. CDR1 and CDR2 (germline): LNHDA, SQIVND (reference sequence). The CDR3 totals 15 residues. Those who participated ranged in age from about 18 to 95 years and resided in some 24 US areas.

The sequencing sample was made of PBMCs or T cells enriched from blood (not recorded which). This clonotype was obtained from a woman aged 45-65 years in a cohort exposed to, infected with or recovered from COVID-19 (not recorded which). The chain combines TRBV19 with TRBJ1-5; tentative D call: TRBD1 (6 bases). The CDR3 protein is CASSPRGGVNQPQHF. The DNA for the CDR3 is TGTGCCAGTAGCCCCAGAGGGGGTGTGAATCAGCCCCAGCATTTT.